This T cell receptor (beta chain) is drawn from a study of T cell responses to AZD1222 COVID-19 vaccine. V gave up 3 bases and J gave up 5 bases, with 10 bases separating them. CDR3 length: 13 residues. Germline CDR1 reads LNHNV; CDR2 reads YYDKDF (reference sequence). TCRdb's copy holds only in-frame clones and misses some; the assay was immunoSEQ multiplex PCR. The profile shows 140,000 to 150,000 clones, 75% to 90% of them singletons. The source was peripheral blood, collected on day 0 of AZD1222 vaccination. The receptor was isolated from an adult in good health. The V gene is TRBV15, the J gene TRBJ2-5, with D possibly being TRBD1 or TRBD2 (5 bases each). The CDR3 protein is CATSRGVGETQYF. CDR3 nucleotides: TGTGCCACCAGCAGGGGGGTGGGGGAGACCCAGTACTTC.